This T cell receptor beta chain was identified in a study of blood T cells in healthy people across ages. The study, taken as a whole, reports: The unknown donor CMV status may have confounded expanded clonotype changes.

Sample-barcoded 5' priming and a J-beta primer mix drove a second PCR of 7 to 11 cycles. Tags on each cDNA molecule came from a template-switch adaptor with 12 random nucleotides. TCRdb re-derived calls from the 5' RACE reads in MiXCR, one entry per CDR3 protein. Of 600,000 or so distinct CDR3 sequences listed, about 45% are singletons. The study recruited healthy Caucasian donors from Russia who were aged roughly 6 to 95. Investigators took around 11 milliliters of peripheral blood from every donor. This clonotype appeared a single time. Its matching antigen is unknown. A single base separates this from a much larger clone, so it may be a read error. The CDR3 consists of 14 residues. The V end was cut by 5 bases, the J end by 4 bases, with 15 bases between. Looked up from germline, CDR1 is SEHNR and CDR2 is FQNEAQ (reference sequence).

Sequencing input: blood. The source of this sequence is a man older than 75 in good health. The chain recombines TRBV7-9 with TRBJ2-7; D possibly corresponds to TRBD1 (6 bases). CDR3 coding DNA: TGTGCCAGCAGCCCACAGGGCTTGTGGTACGAGCAGTACTTC. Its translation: CASSPQGLWYEQYF.